One sample yielded the 14 T cell receptor beta chains listed below, sequenced in a study of cytomegalovirus exposure and HLA in healthy donors. Sequencing was performed with immunoSEQ multiplex PCR; in TCRdb, only in-frame clones are kept and a portion is missing. The profile shows fewer than 120,000 clones, roughly 90% of them singletons. The sample taken for sequencing was PBMCs. The receptors here all came from a woman under 30 in good health and CMV-seronegative.

This chain uses TRBV5-6 with TRBJ1-2; D is possibly TRBD1 (5 bases). Germline assignment: CDR1 SGHDT and CDR2 YYEEEE. Trimming removed 3 bases at V and 4 bases at J, with 10 bases between. The CDR3 is 13 residues long. The CDR3 DNA sequence: TGTGCCAGCAGCTCGACAGAGAGCTATGGCTACACCTTC. This sequence encodes CASSSTESYGYTF.

The table lists this clone with a few counts. The chain combines TRBV6-4 with TRBJ2-1; TRBD2 aligns across 7 bases. The CDR3 spans 14 residues. The V and J ends lost 6 bases and 6 bases, in that order; junction bases with no gene match: 8. CDR1 is MRHNA, CDR2 SNTAGT, per germline. The CDR3 spells CASSSAGSTNEQFF. As DNA, the CDR3 is TGTGCCAGCAGCTCAGCGGGGAGCACCAATGAGCAGTTCTTC.

The V call is TRBV2, the J call TRBJ1-2, with a tentative D call TRBD1 (6 bases). V gave up 5 bases and J gave up 4 bases, with 26 bases separating them. CDR1 is SNHLY and CDR2 is FYNNEI in the germline V gene. The CDR3 spans 18 residues. CDR3 sequence: CASSPGTDGTDRTYGYTF. CDR3 in DNA: TGTGCCAGCAGTCCTGGGACGGACGGGACGGACAGAACCTATGGCTACACCTTC. The whole variable domain, filled in from reference TRBV2 and TRBJ1-2, reads EPEVTQTPSHQVTQMGQEVILRCVPISNHLYFYWYRQILGQKVEFLVSFYNNEISEKSEIFDDQFSVERPDGSNFTLKIRSTKLEDSAMYFCASSPGTDGTDRTYGYTFGSGTRLTVV.

This chain uses TRBV28 with TRBJ1-2, with 7 positions matching TRBD1. Trimming removed 4 bases from V and 7 bases from J; junction bases left unmatched: 6. The CDR3 loop spans 13 amino acids. CDR1 and CDR2 from the germline V gene are MDHEN and SYDVKM. The CDR3 nucleotides are TGTGCCAGCAGTTCCGGACAGGACGGTGGCTACACCTTC. Translation gives CASSSGQDGGYTF.

The chain employs TRBV30 and TRBJ1-5; no definite D call. CDR3 size: 15 residues. Trimming took off 1 base at V and 6 bases at J, with 16 bases between the two ends. Germline CDR1 GTSNPN, CDR2 SVGIG (reference sequence). CDR3 nucleotides: TGTGCCTGGAGTGCCGGCGCCGTCCGCGGTCAGCCCCAGCATTTT. It yields the protein CAWSAGAVRGQPQHF.

This chain links TRBV7-8 with TRBJ1-1; D gene ambiguous. V was shortened by 5 bases and J by 3 bases, with 16 bases between the two germline ends. Germline CDR1 and CDR2: SGHVS and FQNEAQ. The length of the CDR3 is 15 residues. The CDR3 DNA reads TGTGCCAGCAGCCCGAAAACGGTGGAGGACACTGAAGCTTTCTTT. It encodes CASSPKTVEDTEAFF.

As to this clone: The junction departs from germline at one end; a sequencing error may be responsible. This chain uses TRBV6-4 with TRBJ2-7; 7 nucleotides match TRBD2. The length of the CDR3 is 11 residues. Germline CDR1 and CDR2: MRHNA and SNTAGT. The CDR3 spells CASSAGGPISF. CDR3 coding DNA: TGTGCCAGCAGTGCGGGGGGACCCATTTCCTTC.

V is TRBV7-3 and J is TRBJ1-1, with 9 bases that match TRBD1. V lost 6 bases and J lost 2; bases outside the gene matches: 4. The length of the CDR3 is 14 residues. CDR1 is SGHTA, CDR2 FQGTGA, per germline. In DNA form, the CDR3 reads TGTGCCAGCAGTTCGGACAGGGGAAACACTGAAGCTTTCTTT. It specifies CASSSDRGNTEAFF. The full variable domain, in which reference TRBV7-3 and TRBJ1-1 provide the parts outside the CDR3, is GAGVSQTPSNKVTEKGKYVELRCDPISGHTALYWYRQSLGQGPEFLIYFQGTGAADDSGLPNDRFFAVRPEGSVSTLKIQRTERGDSAVYLCASSSDRGNTEAFFGQGTRLTVV.

The chain recombines TRBV5-4 with TRBJ2-1, with 8 bases aligning to TRBD2. V shed 3 bases and J 3 bases; nucleotides not matched to a gene: 20. The CDR3 totals 20 residues. CDR1 is SGHNT, CDR2 YYREEE, per germline (reference sequence). In nucleotides, the CDR3 is TGTGCCAGCAGCTCCGGCCCCGGGGGAAGCGGGGGTCCCCTCTACAATGAGCAGTTCTTC. Translating it yields CASSSGPGGSGGPLYNEQFF.

This clone was counted only a few times. The V gene is TRBV7-9, the J gene TRBJ1-1; D is undetermined. The V end lost 5 bases, the J end lost 6 bases, and 16 bases lay between the germline ends. CDR3 length: 14 residues. Germline V gives CDR1 SEHNR, CDR2 FQNEAQ (reference sequence). The CDR3 loop is CASSDSGSQPEAFF. The CDR3 DNA sequence: TGTGCCAGCAGCGACTCCGGCTCCCAACCTGAAGCTTTCTTT. Supplemented by reference TRBV7-9 and TRBJ1-1, the full variable domain reads DTGVSQNPRHKITKRGQNVTFRCDPISEHNRLYWYRQTLGQGPEFLTYFQNEAQLEKSRLLSDRFSAERPKGSFSTLEIQRTEQGDSAMYLCASSDSGSQPEAFFGQGTRLTVV.

The chain is built from TRBV7-6 and TRBJ2-1; a weak D match, TRBD2 (5 bases). The CDR3 loop spans 13 amino acids. V was clipped by 5 bases and J by 5 bases, with 10 bases between them. Per the germline V gene, CDR1 is SGHVS and CDR2 is FNYEAQ. The CDR3 region has the DNA TGTGCCAGCAGCCCGGGGTTCCACAATGAGCAGTTCTTC. It is translated as CASSPGFHNEQFF.

This clone has only a few counts. The chain recombines TRBV5-1 with TRBJ2-7, with TRBD2 identical over 9 bases. J gave up 3 bases and V 0 bases, and 4 bases lay outside the gene matches. The length of the CDR3 is 15 residues. Germline-derived CDR1 and CDR2 are SGHRS and YFSETQ. The CDR3 DNA reads TGCGCCAGCAGCTTGGCGAGTAGCGGGGGCTACGAGCAGTACTTC. Translation: CASSLASSGGYEQYF.

The chain joins TRBV4-2 to TRBJ2-5; 11 bases line up with TRBD2. Unmatched junction bases numbered 9, after V lost 1 base and J lost 5 bases. The germline gives CDR1 LGHNA, CDR2 YNFKEQ. CDR3 length: 17 residues. The CDR3 loop reads CASSQGGILAGVETQYF. In DNA form, the CDR3 reads TGTGCCAGCAGCCAAGGGGGTATACTAGCGGGGGTGGAGACCCAGTACTTC.

The chain has TRBV6-5 and TRBJ1-2; tentatively, D is TRBD1 (6 bases). The CDR3 covers 15 residues. Germline V gives CDR1 MNHEY, CDR2 SVGAGI. V was cut by 7 bases and J by 6 bases, with 21 bases left in between. The CDR3 sequence is CASILRTGTDHGYTF. CDR3 DNA sequence: TGTGCCAGCATCCTCCGCACAGGGACGGACCATGGCTACACCTTC.